Shown below are 8 T cell receptor beta chains from a single sample sequenced in a study of blood T cell repertoires in COVID-19. TCRdb's copy holds only in-frame clones and misses some; the assay was immunoSEQ multiplex PCR. The table includes 210,000 or so clones, roughly 80% detected once. The specimen was PBMCs or T cells enriched from blood (not recorded which). These receptors were taken from a man aged 60 to 69 who had recovered from COVID-19.

V is TRBV18 and J is TRBJ2-1, with TRBD2 matching over 9 bases. V was clipped by 0 bases and J by 8 bases; unmatched bases: 5. The CDR3 runs 15 residues. The germline CDR1 and CDR2 sequences are KGHSH and LQKENI. As DNA, the CDR3 is TGTGCCAGCTCACCACCCAGCGGGGGGAGGGATGAGCAGTTCTTC. This sequence encodes CASSPPSGGRDEQFF.

This chain connects TRBV11-1 to TRBJ2-7, with D possibly matching TRBD2 (5 bases). Germline-derived CDR1 and CDR2 are SGHAT and FQDESV (reference sequence). The V end lost 1 base, the J end lost 2 bases, and 9 bases lay between the germline ends. The CDR3 totals 14 residues. DNA for the CDR3: TGTGCCAGCAGCTTAGAGGTCGGGGCCTACGAGCAGTACTTC. This translates into CASSLEVGAYEQYF.

This chain uses TRBV7-9 with TRBJ2-1; D call uncertain. CDR3 size: 17 residues. The V end lost 1 base, the J end lost 0 bases, and 13 bases lay between the germline ends. CDR1 is SEHNR, CDR2 FQNEAQ, per germline (reference sequence). The CDR3 loop is CASSLEAGYSSYNEQFF. In DNA, the CDR3 is TGTGCCAGCAGCTTAGAGGCAGGATATAGCTCCTACAATGAGCAGTTCTTC. Variable domain in full (rest from reference TRBV7-9 and TRBJ2-1): DTGVSQNPRHKITKRGQNVTFRCDPISEHNRLYWYRQTLGQGPEFLTYFQNEAQLEKSRLLSDRFSAERPKGSFSTLEIQRTEQGDSAMYLCASSLEAGYSSYNEQFFGPGTRLTVL.

The chain uses TRBV11-3 and TRBJ2-7, with a possible D match to TRBD2 (6 bases). The CDR3 loop spans 13 amino acids. Trimming left V 5 bases short and J 6 bases short, with 14 bases between. Germline V lookup: CDR1 SGHNT, CDR2 YENEEA. The CDR3 DNA is TGTGCCAGCAGCCCGGACTACGCTCCCGAGCAGTACTTC. Its protein product is CASSPDYAPEQYF.

This clone was seen just once. The chain recombines TRBV6-5 with TRBJ1-1; D gene unclear. This CDR3 has 12 residues. CDR1 MNHEY and CDR2 SVGAGI come from the germline V gene. Trimming left V 6 bases short and J 3 bases short, with 8 bases between. CDR3 sequence reads: CASREDDTEAFF. The CDR3 DNA is TGTGCCAGCAGGGAGGACGACACTGAAGCTTTCTTT.

This clone has a single count. J is TRBJ2-2 and V is TRBV5-1; weak D call: TRBD2 (6 bases). The CDR3 spans 15 residues. Germline CDR1 SGHRS, CDR2 YFSETQ. Trimming cost V 2 bases and J 3 bases, with 11 bases left between them. In DNA, the CDR3 is TGCGCCAGCAGCTTCACGGGAGCGGACACCGGGGAGCTGTTTTTT. Translation: CASSFTGADTGELFF.

As concerns this clone: Other DNA sequences from this sample encode an identical CDR3 as well. The V gene is TRBV27, the J gene TRBJ1-2; the match to TRBD1 covers 7 bases. Germline V gene sequence: CDR1 MNHEY, CDR2 SMNVEV (reference sequence). CDR3 length equals 13 residues. Germline trimming cut 6 bases from V and 3 bases from J; bases unmatched to any gene: 4. CDR3 nucleotide sequence: TGTGCCAGCAGCCTGGGACAGCACTATGGCTACACCTTC. This codes for CASSLGQHYGYTF.

This chain joins TRBV2 and TRBJ1-2; a weak D match, TRBD1 (5 bases). This CDR3 has 14 amino acids. With 3 bases removed from V and 6 bases from J, the gap between germline ends came to 14 bases. The germline gives CDR1 SNHLY, CDR2 FYNNEI. CDR3 amino acids: CASSDSAGFDGYTF. The CDR3, as DNA: TGTGCCAGCAGTGACTCGGCAGGGTTCGATGGCTACACCTTC.